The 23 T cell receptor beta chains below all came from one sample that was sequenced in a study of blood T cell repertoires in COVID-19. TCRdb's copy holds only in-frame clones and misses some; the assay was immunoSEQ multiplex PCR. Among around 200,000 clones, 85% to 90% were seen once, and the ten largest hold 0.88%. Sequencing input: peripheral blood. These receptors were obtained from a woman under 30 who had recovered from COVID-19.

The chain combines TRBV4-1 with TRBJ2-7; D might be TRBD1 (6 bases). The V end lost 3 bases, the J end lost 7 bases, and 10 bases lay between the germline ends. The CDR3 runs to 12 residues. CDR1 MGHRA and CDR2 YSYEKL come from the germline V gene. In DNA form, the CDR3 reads TGCGCCAGCAGCCACTCTAGGGGGGAGCAGTACTTC. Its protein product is CASSHSRGEQYF.

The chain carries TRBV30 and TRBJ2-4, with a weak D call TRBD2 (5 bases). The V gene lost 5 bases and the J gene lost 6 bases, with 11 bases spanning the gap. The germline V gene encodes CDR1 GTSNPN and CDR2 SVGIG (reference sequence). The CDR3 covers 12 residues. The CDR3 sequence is CAWRSAGNIQYF. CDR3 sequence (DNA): TGTGCCTGGCGGAGCGCGGGAAACATTCAGTACTTC.

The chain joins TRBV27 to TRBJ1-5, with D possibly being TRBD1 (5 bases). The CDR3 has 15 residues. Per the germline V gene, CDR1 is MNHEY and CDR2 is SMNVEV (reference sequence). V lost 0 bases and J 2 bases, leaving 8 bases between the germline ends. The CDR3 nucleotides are TGTGCCAGCAGTTTATCAGGGGCCCGCAATCAGCCCCAGCATTTT. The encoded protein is CASSLSGARNQPQHF.

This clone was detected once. The CDR3 DNA sequence: TGTGCCAGCAGCCTACAGGGGGCCCTTGGAGATACGCAGTATTTT. It encodes CASSLQGALGDTQYF. This sequence joins TRBV7-3 and TRBJ2-3, with 9 bases that match TRBD1. CDR1 SGHTA and CDR2 FQGTGA come from the germline V gene. The CDR3 has 15 residues. The trim removed 5 bases at V and 5 bases at J, leaving 8 bases unmatched. The full variable domain, with the rest looked up from reference TRBV7-3 and TRBJ2-3, is GAGVSQTPSNKVTEKGKYVELRCDPISGHTALYWYRQSLGQGPEFLIYFQGTGAADDSGLPNDRFFAVRPEGSVSTLKIQRTERGDSAVYLCASSLQGALGDTQYFGPGTRLTVL.

CDR3 region: CASSKKTSGSNRTQYF. CDR3 DNA sequence: TGTGCCAGCAGCAAAAAGACTAGCGGGAGTAACCGAACCCAGTACTTC. V and J are TRBV21-1 and TRBJ2-5; TRBD2, the table's D call, lacks a check against the DNA. TRBV21-1 is a known pseudogene. CDR3 length: 16 amino acids.

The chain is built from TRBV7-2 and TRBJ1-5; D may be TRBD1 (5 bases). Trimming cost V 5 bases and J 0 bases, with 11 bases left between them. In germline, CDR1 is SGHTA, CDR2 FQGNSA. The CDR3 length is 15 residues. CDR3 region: CASSRQGYSNQPQHF. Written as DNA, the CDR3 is TGTGCCAGCAGCCGTCAGGGTTATAGCAATCAGCCCCAGCATTTT.

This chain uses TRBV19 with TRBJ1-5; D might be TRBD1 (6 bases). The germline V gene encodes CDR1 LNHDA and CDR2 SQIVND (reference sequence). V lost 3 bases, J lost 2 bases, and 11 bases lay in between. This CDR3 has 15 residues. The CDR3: CASSITGYGNQPQHF. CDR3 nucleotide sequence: TGTGCCAGTAGTATTACAGGGTATGGCAATCAGCCCCAGCATTTT.

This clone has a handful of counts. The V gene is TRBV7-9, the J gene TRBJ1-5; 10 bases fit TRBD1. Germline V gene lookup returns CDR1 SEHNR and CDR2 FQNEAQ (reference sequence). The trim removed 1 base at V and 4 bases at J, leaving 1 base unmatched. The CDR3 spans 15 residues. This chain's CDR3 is CASSLVGQGNQPQHF. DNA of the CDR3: TGTGCCAGCAGCTTAGTGGGACAGGGGAATCAGCCCCAGCATTTT.

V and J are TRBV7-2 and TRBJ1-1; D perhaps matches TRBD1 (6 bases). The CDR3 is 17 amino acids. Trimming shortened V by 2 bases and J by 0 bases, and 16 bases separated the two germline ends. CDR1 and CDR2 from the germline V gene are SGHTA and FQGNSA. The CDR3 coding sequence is TGTGCCAGCAGCTTACCTTCAGGGGCGACCCTGAACACTGAAGCTTTCTTT. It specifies CASSLPSGATLNTEAFF.

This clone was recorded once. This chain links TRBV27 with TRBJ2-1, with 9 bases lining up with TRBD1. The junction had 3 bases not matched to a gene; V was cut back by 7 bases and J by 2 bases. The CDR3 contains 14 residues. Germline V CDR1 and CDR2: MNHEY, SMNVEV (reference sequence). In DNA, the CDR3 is TGTGCCAGCAATCGACAGGGGGCCTACAATGAGCAGTTCTTC. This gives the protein CASNRQGAYNEQFF.

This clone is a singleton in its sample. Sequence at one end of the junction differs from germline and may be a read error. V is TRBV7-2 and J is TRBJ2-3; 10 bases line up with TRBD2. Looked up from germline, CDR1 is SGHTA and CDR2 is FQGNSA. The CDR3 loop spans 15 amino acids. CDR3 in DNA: TGTGCCAGCAGCGTAGCGGGGGGACCATCAGATACGCAGTATTTT. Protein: CASSVAGGPSDTQYF.

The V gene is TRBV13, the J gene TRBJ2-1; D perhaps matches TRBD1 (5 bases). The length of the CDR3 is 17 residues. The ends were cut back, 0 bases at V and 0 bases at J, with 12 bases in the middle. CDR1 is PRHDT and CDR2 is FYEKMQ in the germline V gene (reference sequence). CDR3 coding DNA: TGTGCCAGCAGCTTAGGGGGGCCCCTCAGCTCCTACAATGAGCAGTTCTTC. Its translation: CASSLGGPLSSYNEQFF.

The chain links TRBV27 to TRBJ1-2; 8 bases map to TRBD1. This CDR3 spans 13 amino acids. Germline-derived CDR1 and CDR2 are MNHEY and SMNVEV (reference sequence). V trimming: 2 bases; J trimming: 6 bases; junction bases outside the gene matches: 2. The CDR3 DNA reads TGTGCCAGCAGTTTAGGACAGGGACATGGCTACACCTTC. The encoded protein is CASSLGQGHGYTF.

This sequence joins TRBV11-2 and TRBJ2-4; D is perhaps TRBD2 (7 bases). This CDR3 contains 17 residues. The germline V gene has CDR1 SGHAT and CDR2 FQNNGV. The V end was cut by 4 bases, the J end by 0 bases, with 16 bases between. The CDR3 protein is CASSSLGGAKAKNIQYF. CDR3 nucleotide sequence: TGTGCCAGCAGCTCTCTGGGGGGGGCCAAAGCCAAAAACATTCAGTACTTC.

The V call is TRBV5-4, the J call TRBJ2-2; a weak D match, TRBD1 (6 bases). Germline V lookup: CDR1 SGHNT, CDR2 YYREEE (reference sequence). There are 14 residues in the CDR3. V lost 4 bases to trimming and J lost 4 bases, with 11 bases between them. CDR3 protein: CASSLPTGTGELFF. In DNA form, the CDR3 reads TGTGCCAGCAGCCTACCGACAGGCACCGGGGAGCTGTTTTTT.

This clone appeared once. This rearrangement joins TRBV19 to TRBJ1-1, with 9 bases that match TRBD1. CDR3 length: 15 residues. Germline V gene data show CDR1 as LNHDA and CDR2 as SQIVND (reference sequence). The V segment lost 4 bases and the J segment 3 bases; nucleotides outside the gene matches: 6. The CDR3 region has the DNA TGTGCCAGTAGTAAAGCGGACAGGGGTTACACTGAAGCTTTCTTT. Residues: CASSKADRGYTEAFF.

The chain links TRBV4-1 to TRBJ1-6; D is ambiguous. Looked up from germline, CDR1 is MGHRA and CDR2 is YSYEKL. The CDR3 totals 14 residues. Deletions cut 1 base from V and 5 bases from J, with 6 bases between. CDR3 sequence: CASSQGPNNSPLHF. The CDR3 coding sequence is TGCGCCAGCAGCCAAGGGCCGAATAATTCACCCCTCCACTTT.

The DNA for the CDR3 is TGCGCCAGCAGCCCTGGACAGGGAGACTTTGGGGACATTCAGTACTTC. Translation: CASSPGQGDFGDIQYF. V is TRBV4-1 and J is TRBJ2-4, with TRBD1 matching 8 bases. The CDR3 length is 16 residues. From germline, CDR1 is MGHRA and CDR2 YSYEKL. V shed 4 bases and J 8 bases; nucleotides not matched to a gene: 13.

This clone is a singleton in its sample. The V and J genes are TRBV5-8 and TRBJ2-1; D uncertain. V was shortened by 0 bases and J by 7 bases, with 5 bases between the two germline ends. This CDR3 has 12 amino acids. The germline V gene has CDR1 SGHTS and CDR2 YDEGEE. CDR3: CASSLVRNEQFF. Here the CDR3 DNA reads TGTGCCAGCAGCTTGGTGCGAAATGAGCAGTTCTTC.

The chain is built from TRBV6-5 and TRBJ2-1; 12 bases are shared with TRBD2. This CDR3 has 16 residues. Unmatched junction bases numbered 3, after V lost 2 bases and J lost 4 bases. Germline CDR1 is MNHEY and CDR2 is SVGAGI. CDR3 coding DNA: TGTGCCAGCAGTTACGGGACTAGCGGGCCTTACAATGAGCAGTTCTTC. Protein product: CASSYGTSGPYNEQFF.

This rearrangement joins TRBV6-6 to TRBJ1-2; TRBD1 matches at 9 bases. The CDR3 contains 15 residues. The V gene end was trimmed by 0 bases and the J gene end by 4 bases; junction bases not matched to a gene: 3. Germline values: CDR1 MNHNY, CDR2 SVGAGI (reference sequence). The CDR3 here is CASSYSRQGGYGYTF. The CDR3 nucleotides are TGTGCCAGCAGTTACTCAAGACAGGGGGGCTATGGCTACACCTTC.

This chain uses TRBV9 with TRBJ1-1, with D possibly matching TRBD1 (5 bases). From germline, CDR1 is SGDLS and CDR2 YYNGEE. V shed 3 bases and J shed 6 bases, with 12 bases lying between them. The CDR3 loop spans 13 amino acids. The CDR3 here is CASSESIGAEAFF. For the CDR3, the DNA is TGTGCCAGCAGCGAGAGTATAGGGGCTGAAGCTTTCTTT.

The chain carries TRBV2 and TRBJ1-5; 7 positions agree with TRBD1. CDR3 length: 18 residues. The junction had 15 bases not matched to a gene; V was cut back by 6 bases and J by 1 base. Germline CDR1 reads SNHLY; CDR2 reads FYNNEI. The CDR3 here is CASSHNLDRAGSNQPQHF. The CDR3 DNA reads TGTGCCAGCAGCCACAACTTAGACAGGGCGGGAAGCAATCAGCCCCAGCATTTT.